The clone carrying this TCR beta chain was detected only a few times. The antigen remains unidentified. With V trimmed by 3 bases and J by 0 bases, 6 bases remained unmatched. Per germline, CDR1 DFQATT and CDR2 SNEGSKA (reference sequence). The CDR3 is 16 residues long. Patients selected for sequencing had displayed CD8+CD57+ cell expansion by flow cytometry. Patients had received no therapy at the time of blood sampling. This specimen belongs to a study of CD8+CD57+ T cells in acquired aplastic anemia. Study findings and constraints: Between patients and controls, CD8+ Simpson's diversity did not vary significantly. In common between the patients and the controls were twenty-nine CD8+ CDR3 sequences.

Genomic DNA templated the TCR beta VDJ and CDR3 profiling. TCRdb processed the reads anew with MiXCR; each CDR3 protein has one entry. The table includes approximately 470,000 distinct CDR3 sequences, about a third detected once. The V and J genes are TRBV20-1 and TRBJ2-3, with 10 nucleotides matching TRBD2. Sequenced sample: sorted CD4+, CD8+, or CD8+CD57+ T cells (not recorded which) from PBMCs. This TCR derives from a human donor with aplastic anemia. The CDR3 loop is CSASPTSGASTDTQYF. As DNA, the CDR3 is TGCAGTGCTAGCCCAACTAGCGGGGCTAGCACAGATACGCAGTATTTT.